This TCR beta chain was sequenced during a study of regulatory T cells in long-lasting Graves disease. Both iRepertoire HTBI primers and Arm-PCR of CDR3 regions were used to build the TCR beta libraries. TCRdb ran MiXCR on the multiplex PCR reads and lists one entry per CDR3 protein. This sample has a few hundred thousand distinct CDR3 sequences, with 20% to 25% found just once. Regarding time point: persistent/refractory GD, antithyroid drugs over 5 years with positive TRAb. Making the TCR library involved RNA that had been extracted from PBMCs. The length of the CDR3 is 16 residues. Germline values: CDR1 MNHNS, CDR2 SASEGT. V was pared by 6 bases and J by 8 bases, with 23 bases between.

The sample consisted of peripheral blood mononuclear cells (PBMCs), taken when the disease was refractory, from a patient treated with antithyroid drugs. This chain uses TRBV6-1 with TRBJ2-1; D is ambiguous. The receptor comes from a female donor with Graves disease. The chain's CDR3 is CASSNPHWPSSDEQFF. In DNA, the CDR3 is TGTGCCAGCAGCAATCCTCACTGGCCATCTAGTGATGAGCAGTTCTTC.